Below, 18 T cell receptor beta chains from the same sample are listed, as sequenced in a study of blood T cell repertoires in COVID-19. Sequenced by immunoSEQ multiplex PCR; TCRdb stores in-frame clones only, minus some. Counted here are some 700,000 clones, approximately 90% occurring once; the ten biggest clones make up over 0.2%. Sequences were obtained from peripheral blood. All receptors come from a woman aged 18-29 years with acute or convalescent COVID-19.

This clone was seen just once. Other DNA sequences from this sample encode an identical CDR3 as well. CDR3 nucleotide sequence: TGTGCCAGCAGCAGGACAGCTTCCTACGAGCAGTACTTC. It is translated as CASSRTASYEQYF. This chain uses TRBV9 with TRBJ2-7, with TRBD1 as a possible D gene (6 bases). Trimming cost V 4 bases and J 1 base, with 9 bases left between them. The germline CDR1 and CDR2 sequences are SGDLS and YYNGEE. The CDR3 sequence is 13 residues long.

The V gene is TRBV21-1, the J gene TRBJ1-4; TRBD1 reflects the table's D call only, with no check against the DNA. TRBV21-1 is a documented pseudogene. The CDR3 runs 15 residues. The CDR3 reads CASSKDPGQNEKLFF. In DNA form, the CDR3 reads TGTGCCAGCAGCAAAGACCCGGGACAGAATGAAAAACTGTTTTTT.

V and J are TRBV27 and TRBJ2-7; D might be TRBD2 (5 bases). The CDR3 is 15 residues long. Between the trimmed V and J ends, which lost 5 bases and 5 bases, there was a span of 19 bases. CDR1 is MNHEY, CDR2 SMNVEV, per germline (reference sequence). Written as DNA, the CDR3 is TGTGCCAGCAGTCCGCCCCGTCCGCGAGGGAACGAGCAGTACTTC. Protein sequence: CASSPPRPRGNEQYF.

The rearrangement joins TRBV25-1 to TRBJ1-1; D may be TRBD1 (5 bases). Trimming took off 8 bases at V and 11 bases at J, with 12 bases between the two ends. CDR1 is MGHDK and CDR2 is SYGVNS in the germline V gene. The CDR3 consists of 10 residues. CDR3 coding DNA: TGTGCCAGCGGGGGGACGGCGGCTTTCTTT. Its translation is CASGGTAAFF.

The chain has TRBV3-1 (or the pseudogene TRBV3-2) and TRBJ2-5, with D hard to call. CDR3 size: 14 residues. Germline V lookup: CDR1 LGHDT, CDR2 YNNKEL (reference sequence). V shed 2 bases and J shed 1 base, with 8 bases lying between them. The CDR3: CASSQHRSQETQYF. The CDR3 region has the DNA TGTGCCAGCAGCCAACATCGCAGCCAAGAGACCCAGTACTTC.

The chain joins TRBV6-6 to TRBJ1-3; D gene ambiguous. This CDR3 comprises 14 residues. V shed 5 bases and J shed 1 base, with 9 bases lying between them. Germline values: CDR1 MNHNY, CDR2 SVGAGI (reference sequence). DNA for the CDR3: TGTGCCAGCAGTACTACATTATCTGGAAACACCATATATTTT. It translates to CASSTTLSGNTIYF.

The chain couples TRBV7-2 to TRBJ1-4, with 7 bases that match TRBD1. Germline CDR1 is SGHTA and CDR2 is FQGNSA. The ends lost 6 bases at V and 7 bases at J; junction bases unmatched: 11. CDR3 length: 15 residues. The CDR3 sequence: CASSWGTAVGEKLFF. CDR3 bases: TGTGCCAGCAGTTGGGGGACAGCTGTGGGTGAAAAACTGTTTTTT.

This chain links TRBV7-2 with TRBJ1-5, with D possibly being TRBD1 (6 bases). Germline V gene sequence: CDR1 SGHTA, CDR2 FQGNSA. V was shortened by 5 bases and J by 1 base, with 12 bases between the two germline ends. CDR3 length: 15 residues. CDR3 DNA: TGTGCCAGCAGCCAGAGGGGGTGGAGCAATCAGCCCCAGCATTTT. Translating gives CASSQRGWSNQPQHF. The full variable domain, completed using reference TRBV7-2 and TRBJ1-5, is GAGVSQSPSNKVTEKGKDVELRCDPISGHTALYWYRQSLGQGLEFLIYFQGNSAPDKSGLPSDRFSAERTGGSVSTLTIQRTQQEDSAVYLCASSQRGWSNQPQHFGDGTRLSIL.

As concerns this clone: The junction departs from the called germline gene at one end, perhaps through a read error. This rearrangement joins TRBV2 to TRBJ2-7; TRBD1 matches at 8 bases. This CDR3 has 12 residues. Per germline, CDR1 SNHLY and CDR2 FYNNEI. The CDR3 DNA is TGTGCCAGCAGTGAAGCGGAGACAGGGGTGGACTTC. Encoded protein: CASSEAETGVDF.

This rearrangement joins TRBV7-9 to TRBJ1-6; the D gene is possibly TRBD1 (5 bases). The CDR3 loop spans 16 amino acids. V shed 5 bases and J shed 1 base, with 12 bases lying between them. Germline CDR1 is SEHNR and CDR2 is FQNEAQ (reference sequence). The CDR3 region has the DNA TGTGCCAGCAGCCGATCGACAGTGTCCTATAATTCACCCCTCCACTTT. Translated: CASSRSTVSYNSPLHF.

Points on this clone: Within the sample, other DNA sequences also encode this same CDR3. The rearrangement joins TRBV19 to TRBJ1-2, with unresolved D. CDR1 is LNHDA, CDR2 SQIVND, per germline (reference sequence). The CDR3 spans 12 residues. V was clipped by 0 bases and J by 7 bases, with 6 bases between them. CDR3 in DNA: TGTGCCAGTAGTATAGACCCCGGTGGCTACACCTTC. Protein sequence: CASSIDPGGYTF.

The chain joins TRBV18 to TRBJ1-6; perhaps TRBD1 as D (5 bases). The germline V gene encodes CDR1 KGHSH and CDR2 LQKENI. The germline V and J ends were trimmed by 6 bases and 5 bases, with 11 bases remaining between them. The CDR3 length is 14 residues. For the CDR3, the DNA is TGTGCCAGCTCCCGGGCGACAGATAATTCACCCCTCCACTTT. It is translated as CASSRATDNSPLHF. Looking up the rest from reference TRBV18 and TRBJ1-6 gives the full variable domain: NAGVMQNPRHLVRRRGQEARLRCSPMKGHSHVYWYRQLPEEGLKFMVYLQKENIIDESGMPKERFSAEFPKEGPSILRIQQVVRGDSAAYFCASSRATDNSPLHFGNGTRLTVT.

The chain employs TRBV9 and TRBJ1-5; D ambiguous. CDR3 size: 14 residues. Trimming cost V 0 bases and J 0 bases, with 4 bases left between them. Looked up from germline, CDR1 is SGDLS and CDR2 is YYNGEE. The CDR3 coding sequence is TGTGCCAGCAGCGTAGGTCGTAGCAATCAGCCCCAGCATTTT. Translation gives CASSVGRSNQPQHF.

V gene TRBV11-2 combines with J gene TRBJ2-2; D may be TRBD1 (6 bases). Germline lookup yields CDR1 SGHAT and CDR2 FQNNGV. Trimming cost V 5 bases and J 2 bases, with 15 bases left between them. This CDR3 comprises 16 residues. CDR3 nucleotides: TGTGCCAGCAGCACCTCCGGGACAACTAACACCGGGGAGCTGTTTTTT. This sequence encodes CASSTSGTTNTGELFF. The variable domain in full, with the rest retrieved from reference TRBV11-2 and TRBJ2-2, is EAGVAQSPRYKIIEKRQSVAFWCNPISGHATLYWYQQILGQGPKLLIQFQNNGVVDDSQLPKDRFSAERLKGVDSTLKIQPAKLEDSAVYLCASSTSGTTNTGELFFGEGSRLTVL.

This chain uses TRBV6-2 or TRBV6-3 with TRBJ1-1, with 7 bases matching TRBD1. From germline, CDR1 is MNHEY and CDR2 SVGEGT. J was trimmed by 0 bases and V by 4 bases; bases with no gene match: 17. The CDR3 runs to 19 residues. The chain's CDR3 is CASSSSLGGGSLLNTEAFF. The CDR3 DNA follows: TGTGCCAGCAGTTCTTCATTAGGGGGCGGCTCCCTGCTGAACACTGAAGCTTTCTTT.

J is TRBJ1-2 and V is TRBV7-9; no definite D call. The V gene's germline CDR1 is SEHNR and CDR2 FQNEAQ (reference sequence). V gave up 5 bases and J gave up 2 bases, with 15 bases separating them. The CDR3 has 15 amino acids. The CDR3 sequence is CASSLSPQPNYGYTF. The CDR3 DNA reads TGTGCCAGCAGCCTCTCCCCACAGCCGAACTATGGCTACACCTTC.

The V and J genes are TRBV7-3 and TRBJ2-7; TRBD1 agrees at 8 bases. The V segment lost 1 base and the J segment 6 bases; nucleotides outside the gene matches: 11. The CDR3 runs 16 residues. Germline V gives CDR1 SGHTA, CDR2 FQGTGA. In DNA, the CDR3 is TGTGCCAGCAGCTTAATGGGCAGGGGGCTCGGTGGCGAGCAGTACTTC. Translation gives CASSLMGRGLGGEQYF.

This chain uses TRBV2 with TRBJ2-7, with D perhaps TRBD2 (5 bases). This CDR3 is built from 11 residues. V shed 8 bases and J shed 4 bases, with 9 bases lying between them. Germline assignment: CDR1 SNHLY and CDR2 FYNNEI. The CDR3 region is CASDRDYEQYF. The CDR3 DNA sequence: TGTGCCAGCGATCGGGATTACGAGCAGTACTTC.